Listed here are 8 T cell receptor delta chains from one sample, sequenced in a study of gamma-delta T cells after stem cell transplantation (TCRdb year 2016). Library preparation was by RT-PCR. Sequencing was performed on an Illumina MiSeq. The public reads were reprocessed by TCRdb using CATT, and rows of matching DNA were later combined. Present in this sample are about 1,100 delta-chain clones, roughly 2.6% of which were seen just once. The ten biggest clones cover about 68% of the sample. Sequencing used gamma-delta T cells. The receptor source for this set is a human donor. It is not recorded whose cells these are; they may come from a transplant donor.

This clone was seen more than once but under ten times. A read error likely explains this, since a far larger clone differs by one base. The same CDR3 is also encoded by other DNA sequences in this sample. The chain carries TRDV2 and TRDJ1, with 11 bases that match TRDD3. The CDR3 is 19 amino acids. Germline assignment: CDR1 GEAIGNYY and CDR2 EKD. Trimming at V came to 0 bases and at J to 4 bases, leaving 15 bases not matched to a gene. The CDR3 sequence: CACDTVTSTGGYAGDKLIF. The CDR3, as DNA: TGTGCCTGTGACACCGTTACGAGTACTGGGGGATATGCCGGCGATAAACTCATCTTT.

This clone was detected only a few times. TCRdb's listed protein matches a much larger clone and diverges from this DNA's translation at residue 9, likely through a read error; the protein shown comes from the DNA. J is TRDJ1 and V is TRDV2, with D maybe TRDD3 (6 bases). CDR1 GEAIGNYY and CDR2 EKD come from the germline V gene. V dropped 3 bases and J dropped 4 bases, with 14 bases sitting between them. There are 14 residues in the CDR3. CDR3 coding DNA: TGTGCCTGTGACCAGGGGGAGCTTTACGATAAACTCATCTTT. Translated: CACDQGELYDKLIF.

This clone is medium-sized by share. This likely came from a read error, as a far larger clone is one base away. The CDR3 protein is CACDPTEGDSYTDKLIF. CDR3 nucleotides: TGTGCCTGTGACCCCACCGAGGGGGATTCGTACACCGATAAACTCATCTTT. The genes are TRDV2 and TRDJ1; 7 bases line up with TRDD3. The CDR3 sequence is 17 residues long. V lost 3 bases to trimming and J lost 0 bases; unmatched junction nucleotides: 12. Looked up from germline, CDR1 is GEAIGNYY and CDR2 is EKD.

With regard to this clone: The likely explanation is a read error, given a far larger clone one base away. Different DNA sequences within this sample yield the same CDR3. This chain joins TRDV2 and TRDJ3; TRDD3 is a possible D gene (6 bases). The germline V gene has CDR1 GEAIGNYY and CDR2 EKD. This CDR3 is built from 18 residues. CDR3 loop: CACDTAGGISWDTRQMFF. In DNA form, the CDR3 reads TGTGCCTGTGACACCGCCGGGGGAATATCCTGGGACACCAGACAGATGTTTTTC.

This clone was seen only a few times. Possible read error: a much larger clone is one base away. CDR3 region: CALGEPPFPLLANLALTAQLFF. The DNA for the CDR3 is TGTGCTCTTGGGGAACCCCCCTTCCCCCTCCTGGCCAACCTCGCTTTGACAGCACAACTCTTCTTT. The chain recombines TRDV1 with TRDJ2, with D perhaps TRDD2 (6 bases). Germline V gene data show CDR1 as TSWWSYY and CDR2 as QGS. Deletions cut 1 base from V and 0 bases from J, with 27 bases between. CDR3 size: 22 residues.

This clone qualifies as medium-sized (0.01 to 0.1%). The rearrangement links TRDV1 to TRDJ1; the match to TRDD3 covers 13 bases. Germline lookup yields CDR1 TSWWSYY and CDR2 QGS. The CDR3 spans 24 residues. Germline trimming cut 5 bases from V and 7 bases from J; bases unmatched to any gene: 34. CDR3 loop: CALGTATKFLRSLLLGDTRGKLIF. For the CDR3, the DNA is TGTGCTCTTGGGACTGCAACCAAATTCCTACGCTCCCTTCTACTGGGGGATACGCGAGGTAAACTCATCTTT.

A note on this clone: This may come from a read error, since a much larger clone is one base off. The V call is TRDV1, the J call TRDJ3, with 12 nucleotides matching TRDD3. Germline V gene lookup returns CDR1 TSWWSYY and CDR2 QGS. The CDR3 is 30 residues long. After removal of 1 base from V and 2 bases from J, the junction contained 36 bases not matched to a gene. The CDR3 sequence is CALGEPKPSILLSVNWGIPASPWDTRQMFF. CDR3 DNA sequence: TGTGCTCTTGGGGAACCAAAACCCTCGATCCTACTGAGTGTTAACTGGGGGATACCCGCGAGCCCCTGGGACACCCGACAGATGTTTTTC.

In its sample, this clone was seen a few times. A read error is possible here, since a much larger clone lies one base away. The same CDR3 also results from other DNA sequences found in this sample. The chain carries TRDV1 and TRDJ2, with D perhaps matching TRDD3 (6 bases). Per germline, CDR1 TSWWSYY and CDR2 QGS. V dropped 5 bases and J dropped 3 bases, with 31 bases sitting between them. This CDR3 contains 21 residues. This chain's CDR3 is CALGPTSHMGWGSGLTAQLFF. The CDR3 DNA reads as TGTGCTCTTGGGCCTACTTCCCACATGGGCTGGGGTTCGGGGCTGACAGCACAACTCTTCTTT.